The next 25 T cell receptor beta chains were all read from a single sample in a study of beta chain features in type 1 diabetes. Expressed TCRB transcripts were sequenced after all isolated RNA was converted to cDNA. The assay was immunoSEQ multiplex PCR, and TCRdb's table has in-frame clones only and misses some. The data hold 300,000 to 350,000 clones, with roughly a fifth observed a single time. Sequencing was done on a sample of naive CD4+ T cells from blood. The receptors here all came from a woman between 18 and 29 years old in good health.

The rearrangement links TRBV7-8 to TRBJ1-2; no firm D call. V was clipped by 5 bases and J by 8 bases, with 15 bases between them. The CDR3 has 13 amino acids. Per the germline V gene, CDR1 is SGHVS and CDR2 is FQNEAQ. Here the CDR3 DNA reads TGTGCCAGCAGCCGAAACGGGATAGAGGGCTACACCTTC. It translates to CASSRNGIEGYTF.

This clone turned up a few times. This chain uses TRBV18 with TRBJ2-1; 9 nucleotides align to TRBD1. The CDR3 spans 16 residues. The V gene end was trimmed by 3 bases and the J gene end by 5 bases; junction bases not matched to a gene: 8. Germline V gene data show CDR1 as KGHSH and CDR2 as LQKENI. CDR3 nucleotides: TGTGCCAGCTCACCTCTCGGGACAGGGTCGGACAATGAGCAGTTCTTC. It is translated as CASSPLGTGSDNEQFF.

The chain is built from TRBV11-3 and TRBJ2-1, with D hard to call. Germline V gene lookup returns CDR1 SGHNT and CDR2 YENEEA. Deletions cut 1 base from V and 8 bases from J, with 6 bases between. This CDR3 comprises 12 residues. Here the CDR3 reads CASSLGQDEQFF. As DNA, the CDR3 is TGTGCCAGCAGCTTAGGGCAAGATGAGCAGTTCTTC.

The rearrangement uses TRBV5-1 and TRBJ2-3; tentatively, D is TRBD2 (6 bases). Per the germline V gene, CDR1 is SGHRS and CDR2 is YFSETQ. The V and J ends lost 3 bases and 6 bases respectively, with 11 bases between them. This CDR3 is built from 13 residues. DNA for the CDR3: TGCGCCAGCAGCTCCGGGACTGCGGATACGCAGTATTTT. It yields the protein CASSSGTADTQYF.

The rearrangement links TRBV6-6 to TRBJ1-4; D uncertain. The CDR3 length is 14 residues. V was cut by 6 bases and J by 4 bases, with 12 bases left in between. CDR1 MNHNY and CDR2 SVGAGI come from the germline V gene (reference sequence). The CDR3, as DNA: TGTGCCAGCAGCCCCGCGGGGAGTAATGAAAAACTGTTTTTT. Its protein is CASSPAGSNEKLFF.

There are a few counts of this clone. The V and J genes are TRBV18 and TRBJ2-6; TRBD1 might be the D (6 bases). Germline-derived CDR1 and CDR2 are KGHSH and LQKENI. This CDR3 has 17 amino acids. Between the trimmed V and J ends, which lost 3 bases and 0 bases, there was a span of 12 bases. In DNA, the CDR3 is TGTGCCAGCTCACCCCCACAGGGCCCCTCTGGGGCCAACGTCCTGACTTTC. It codes for CASSPPQGPSGANVLTF.

The CDR3 loop is CASVINYGYTF. DNA of the CDR3: TGTGCCAGCGTAATCAACTATGGCTACACCTTC. V usage is TRBV6-1 and J usage is TRBJ1-2; D is undetermined. Germline values: CDR1 MNHNS, CDR2 SASEGT. Trimming removed 8 bases from V and 2 bases from J, with 6 bases in between. There are 11 residues in the CDR3.

The V call is TRBV9, the J call TRBJ2-2; 12 nucleotides align to TRBD2. The CDR3 loop spans 17 amino acids. The V segment lost 1 base and the J segment 4 bases; nucleotides outside the gene matches: 5. The V gene's germline CDR1 is SGDLS and CDR2 YYNGEE. The CDR3 nucleotides are TGTGCCAGCAGCGTACTCGGACTAGCGGGGAGCACCGGGGAGCTGTTTTTT. Its translation: CASSVLGLAGSTGELFF.

This clone was seen a handful of times. V is TRBV5-1 and J is TRBJ2-1; no clear D gene. The CDR3 has 12 residues. From germline, CDR1 is SGHRS and CDR2 YFSETQ. V was shortened by 1 base and J by 7 bases, with 6 bases between the two germline ends. CDR3 loop: CASSLFQNEQFF. CDR3 nucleotide sequence: TGCGCCAGCAGCTTGTTTCAGAATGAGCAGTTCTTC. Together with reference TRBV5-1 and TRBJ2-1, the CDR3 gives the full variable domain: KAGVTQTPRYLIKTRGQQVTLSCSPISGHRSVSWYQQTPGQGLQFLFEYFSETQRNKGNFPGRFSGRQFSNSRSEMNVSTLELGDSALYLCASSLFQNEQFFGPGTRLTVL.

This clone showed up just a few times. CDR3 residues: CASSFNLPSTDTQYF. The CDR3 nucleotides read TGTGCCAGCAGTTTCAACTTGCCTAGCACAGATACGCAGTATTTT. The V and J genes are TRBV6-6 and TRBJ2-3, with no clear D. Germline lookup yields CDR1 MNHNY and CDR2 SVGAGI (reference sequence). V lost 4 bases and J 0 bases, leaving 11 bases between the germline ends. The CDR3 loop spans 15 amino acids.

This rearrangement joins TRBV12-5 to TRBJ1-2, with TRBD1 identical over 10 bases. From germline, CDR1 is LGHNT and CDR2 FRNRAP. This CDR3 is 16 amino acids long. Unmatched junction bases numbered 11, after V lost 6 bases and J lost 4 bases. CDR3: CASGSWGDRGAYGYTF. For the CDR3, the DNA is TGTGCTAGTGGCTCGTGGGGGGACAGGGGTGCCTATGGCTACACCTTC. Filled out from reference TRBV12-5 and TRBJ1-2, the complete variable domain reads DARVTQTPRHKVTEMGQEVTMRCQPILGHNTVFWYRQTMMQGLELLAYFRNRAPLDDSGMPKDRFSAEMPDATLATLKIQPSEPRDSAVYFCASGSWGDRGAYGYTFGSGTRLTVV.

This clone was counted a few times. The chain joins TRBV2 to TRBJ1-2, with TRBD1 as a possible D gene (5 bases). Germline V CDR1 and CDR2: SNHLY, FYNNEI. CDR3 length: 12 residues. Between the trimmed V and J ends, which lost 7 bases and 2 bases, there was a span of 8 bases. The CDR3 DNA is TGTGCCAGCAAGACAGACAACTATGGCTACACCTTC. Protein product: CASKTDNYGYTF.

Comments on this clone: Other DNA sequences of this sample code for an identical CDR3. J is TRBJ1-2 and V is TRBV30; 7 bases line up with TRBD1. In germline, CDR1 is GTSNPN, CDR2 SVGIG (reference sequence). V lost 5 bases and J lost 8; bases outside the gene matches: 5. The CDR3 runs 11 residues. CDR3 loop: CAWSRGLGYTF. DNA of the CDR3: TGTGCCTGGTCTAGGGGGCTAGGCTACACCTTC.

J is TRBJ1-1 and V is TRBV5-1, with D possibly matching TRBD1 (5 bases). Per the germline V gene, CDR1 is SGHRS and CDR2 is YFSETQ. The V end was cut by 1 base, the J end by 3 bases, with 13 bases between. CDR3 size: 15 residues. CDR3 loop: CASSLMDGGDTEAFF. CDR3 in DNA: TGCGCCAGCAGCTTGATGGACGGAGGGGACACTGAAGCTTTCTTT.

This clone showed up just a few times. J is TRBJ1-1 and V is TRBV7-3; D is undetermined. Germline V CDR1 and CDR2: SGHTA, FQGTGA. The CDR3 is made up of 13 amino acids. V shed 2 bases and J shed 0 bases, with 4 bases lying between them. This CDR3 is CASSLLVNTEAFF. The CDR3 DNA reads TGTGCCAGCAGCTTACTTGTGAACACTGAAGCTTTCTTT.

The genes are TRBV6-5 and TRBJ2-1; D perhaps matches TRBD1 (5 bases). This CDR3 comprises 15 residues. The germline CDR1 and CDR2 sequences are MNHEY and SVGAGI. V was clipped by 6 bases and J by 0 bases, with 12 bases between them. The CDR3 DNA reads TGTGCCAGCAGGAGGACACGCGACTCCTACAATGAGCAGTTCTTC. Amino acid sequence: CASRRTRDSYNEQFF.

The chain couples TRBV14 to TRBJ2-7; D is possibly TRBD2 (5 bases). Per the germline V gene, CDR1 is SGHDN and CDR2 is FVKESK. CDR3 size: 11 residues. The ends were cut back, 4 bases at V and 4 bases at J, with 5 bases in the middle. CDR3: CASSRTYEQYF. In DNA, the CDR3 is TGTGCCAGCAGCCGGACTTACGAGCAGTACTTC. The full variable domain, rest sourced from reference TRBV14 and TRBJ2-7, is EAGVTQFPSHSVIEKGQTVTLRCDPISGHDNLYWYRRVMGKEIKFLLHFVKESKQDESGMPNNRFLAERTGGTYSTLKVQPAELEDSGVYFCASSRTYEQYFGPGTRLTVT.

V usage is TRBV5-1 and J usage is TRBJ2-7; D is perhaps TRBD1 (6 bases). CDR3 length equals 13 residues. The germline V gene encodes CDR1 SGHRS and CDR2 YFSETQ. The ends were cut back, 3 bases at V and 2 bases at J, with 9 bases in the middle. The CDR3 sequence is CASSSQGTYEQYF. CDR3 sequence (DNA): TGCGCCAGCAGCTCACAGGGAACCTACGAGCAGTACTTC.

This CDR3 reads CASSQDRGLIGELFF. The CDR3 DNA sequence: TGTGCCAGCTCCCAGGACAGGGGGCTCATCGGGGAGCTGTTTTTT. The rearrangement uses TRBV18 and TRBJ2-2, with 11 bases fitting TRBD1. Per the germline V gene, CDR1 is KGHSH and CDR2 is LQKENI. The ends lost 6 bases at V and 7 bases at J; junction bases unmatched: 7. This CDR3 contains 15 residues.

The J gene is TRBJ2-5, the V gene TRBV5-1, with 13 positions matching TRBD2. Trimming cost V 3 bases and J 3 bases; bases outside gene matches: 5. This CDR3 is 16 amino acids long. Germline lookup yields CDR1 SGHRS and CDR2 YFSETQ. Here the CDR3 reads CASSSTGLAGEETQYF. The CDR3 DNA is TGCGCCAGCAGCTCCACTGGACTAGCGGGAGAAGAGACCCAGTACTTC.

The chain employs TRBV4-1 and TRBJ1-6; 11 nucleotides align to TRBD1. The J segment lost 8 bases and the V segment lost 4 bases, leaving 4 bases of the junction unmatched. This CDR3 region has 15 residues. The germline CDR1 and CDR2 sequences are MGHRA and YSYEKL. In DNA, the CDR3 is TGCGCCAGCAGCCCCTCGGGACAGGGGGATTCACCCCTCCACTTT. The encoded protein is CASSPSGQGDSPLHF.

The chain couples TRBV9 to TRBJ2-1; tentatively, D is TRBD2 (6 bases). From germline, CDR1 is SGDLS and CDR2 YYNGEE. V gave up 4 bases and J gave up 4 bases, with 15 bases separating them. The length of the CDR3 is 15 residues. The chain's CDR3 is CASSPGTLGYNEQFF. The CDR3 DNA follows: TGTGCCAGCAGCCCCGGGACTCTAGGGTACAATGAGCAGTTCTTC.

The chain is built from TRBV6-5 and TRBJ1-1, with D possibly TRBD1 on 5 matching bases. V was shortened by 6 bases and J by 1 base, with 15 bases between the two germline ends. In germline, CDR1 is MNHEY, CDR2 SVGAGI. CDR3 size: 15 residues. The CDR3, as DNA: TGTGCCAGCAGAGACTCCGGGGGGAGGAACACTGAAGCTTTCTTT. This gives the protein CASRDSGGRNTEAFF.

CDR3 DNA sequence: TGTGCCAGCAGCTTAGGGGGACAGGGAAGTAATGAGCAGTTCTTC. Translating it yields CASSLGGQGSNEQFF. The chain is built from TRBV11-3 and TRBJ2-1; 9 nucleotides align to TRBD1. With V trimmed by 1 base and J by 7 bases, 5 bases remained unmatched. CDR1 and CDR2 (germline): SGHNT, YENEEA. CDR3 length: 15 residues.

V gene TRBV29-1 combines with J gene TRBJ1-1, with D perhaps TRBD1 (6 bases). Germline V gene data show CDR1 as SQVTM and CDR2 as ANQGSEA. Trimming took off 3 bases at V and 0 bases at J, with 8 bases between the two ends. The CDR3 spans 13 residues. The CDR3, as DNA: TGCAGCGTTGAGGGACACATGAACACTGAAGCTTTCTTT. Its protein is CSVEGHMNTEAFF.